Following are 10 T cell receptor beta chains from one sample sequenced in a study of blood T cell repertoires in COVID-19. Profiling relied on immunoSEQ multiplex PCR, and the TCRdb table lists in-frame clones only, not all of them. Of roughly 230,000 clones detected, 82% appear once; the ten largest clones hold less than 4%. Sequenced: peripheral blood. Source of these receptors: a woman of 80 years or more with acute or convalescent COVID-19.

The chain uses TRBV7-2 and TRBJ2-3, with D tentatively TRBD2 (5 bases). V dropped 1 base and J dropped 6 bases, with 14 bases sitting between them. The CDR3 contains 15 residues. The germline gives CDR1 SGHTA, CDR2 FQGNSA. CDR3 bases: TGTGCCAGCAGCTTAGACGGGGTGTTATCGGATACGCAGTATTTT. It specifies CASSLDGVLSDTQYF.

The chain links TRBV10-1 to TRBJ2-7, with 7 nucleotides matching TRBD1. The V gene end was trimmed by 2 bases and the J gene end by 1 base; junction bases not matched to a gene: 8. This CDR3 spans 16 amino acids. Germline V gene data show CDR1 as WNHNN and CDR2 as SYGVQD (reference sequence). CDR3 DNA: TGCGCCAGCAGTGAGACAGGACAGGCAGGGTCCTACGAGCAGTACTTC. Encoded protein: CASSETGQAGSYEQYF.

This rearrangement joins TRBV29-1 to TRBJ2-5; 12 nucleotides align to TRBD1. The CDR3 is 15 residues long. The germline gives CDR1 SQVTM, CDR2 ANQGSEA. V was clipped by 5 bases and J by 5 bases; unmatched bases: 9. The CDR3 bases are TGCAGCGTTCGGGCCGGGACAGGGGGCTGGGAGACCCAGTACTTC. Translating it yields CSVRAGTGGWETQYF.

This chain joins TRBV2 and TRBJ2-1; D is uncertain. Looked up from germline, CDR1 is SNHLY and CDR2 is FYNNEI. This CDR3 has 14 amino acids. The V and J ends lost 8 bases and 0 bases respectively, with 11 bases between them. CDR3 in amino acids: CASSLVSSYNEQFF. In DNA form, the CDR3 reads TGTGCCAGCTCGTTGGTGAGCTCCTACAATGAGCAGTTCTTC. Variable domain in full (rest from reference TRBV2 and TRBJ2-1): EPEVTQTPSHQVTQMGQEVILRCVPISNHLYFYWYRQILGQKVEFLVSFYNNEISEKSEIFDDQFSVERPDGSNFTLKIRSTKLEDSAMYFCASSLVSSYNEQFFGPGTRLTVL.

This clone appeared once. The rearrangement uses TRBV7-9 and TRBJ1-2; possibly TRBD1 for D (5 bases). The germline CDR1 and CDR2 sequences are SEHNR and FQNEAQ (reference sequence). Between the trimmed V and J ends, which lost 1 base and 8 bases, there was a span of 11 bases. There are 13 residues in the CDR3. CDR3 loop: CASSLGWGWGYTF. For the CDR3, the DNA is TGTGCCAGCAGCTTAGGTTGGGGCTGGGGCTACACCTTC.

The rearrangement uses TRBV4-3 and TRBJ2-2, with 10 bases lining up with TRBD1. CDR1 LGHNA and CDR2 YSLEER come from the germline V gene. This CDR3 is 15 amino acids long. After removal of 4 bases from V and 7 bases from J, the junction contained 6 bases not matched to a gene. The CDR3 DNA sequence: TGCGCCAGCAGCCCGGGACAGGGGTACGTCGGGGAGCTGTTTTTT. Translation gives CASSPGQGYVGELFF.

Remarks on this clone: The sample has other DNA sequences that encode this CDR3 too. The chain recombines TRBV18 with TRBJ1-5, with D hard to call. V was clipped by 6 bases and J by 2 bases, with 8 bases between them. In germline, CDR1 is KGHSH, CDR2 LQKENI. This CDR3 contains 13 residues. The CDR3 region is CASSQDRNQPQHF. In nucleotides, the CDR3 is TGTGCCAGCTCCCAGGATCGCAATCAGCCCCAGCATTTT. Full variable domain (outside the CDR3, taken from reference TRBV18 and TRBJ1-5): NAGVMQNPRHLVRRRGQEARLRCSPMKGHSHVYWYRQLPEEGLKFMVYLQKENIIDESGMPKERFSAEFPKEGPSILRIQQVVRGDSAAYFCASSQDRNQPQHFGDGTRLSIL.

The V gene is TRBV7-8, the J gene TRBJ1-5; 9 bases fit TRBD1. This CDR3 has 19 residues. Germline V gene sequence: CDR1 SGHVS, CDR2 FQNEAQ. The V gene end was trimmed by 3 bases and the J gene end by 1 base; junction bases not matched to a gene: 13. In DNA form, the CDR3 reads TGTGCCAGCAGCTTGCCCGGGACAGGGCCTTCCTTGAGCAATCAGCCCCAGCATTTT. Translation gives CASSLPGTGPSLSNQPQHF.

The chain combines TRBV25-1 with TRBJ1-2; perhaps TRBD1 as D (6 bases). Germline V lookup: CDR1 MGHDK, CDR2 SYGVNS. CDR3 length: 15 residues. The V end lost 0 bases, the J end lost 4 bases, and 12 bases lay between the germline ends. DNA of the CDR3: TGTGCCAGCAGTGAATACGACCAGGGGCCCTATGGCTACACCTTC. Translation gives CASSEYDQGPYGYTF.

The rearrangement joins TRBV11-2 to TRBJ1-6; tentatively, D is TRBD1 (6 bases). Germline V gene lookup returns CDR1 SGHAT and CDR2 FQNNGV. V lost 1 base to trimming and J lost 4 bases, with 11 bases between them. The CDR3 spans 16 residues. CDR3 in amino acids: CASSLGWDIYNSPLHF. DNA of the CDR3: TGTGCCAGCAGCTTAGGGTGGGACATATATAATTCACCCCTCCACTTT.